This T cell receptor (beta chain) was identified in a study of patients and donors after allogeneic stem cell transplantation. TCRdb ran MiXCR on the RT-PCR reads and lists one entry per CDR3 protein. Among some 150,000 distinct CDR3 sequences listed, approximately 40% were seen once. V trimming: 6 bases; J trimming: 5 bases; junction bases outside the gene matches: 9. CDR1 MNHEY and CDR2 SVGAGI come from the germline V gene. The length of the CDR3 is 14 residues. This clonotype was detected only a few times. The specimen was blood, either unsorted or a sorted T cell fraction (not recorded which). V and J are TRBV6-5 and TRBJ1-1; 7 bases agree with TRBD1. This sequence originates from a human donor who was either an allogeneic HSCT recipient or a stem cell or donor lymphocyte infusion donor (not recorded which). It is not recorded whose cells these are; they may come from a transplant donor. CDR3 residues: CASRRTGALTEAFF. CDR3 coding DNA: TGTGCCAGCAGACGGACAGGCGCTTTAACTGAAGCTTTCTTT.